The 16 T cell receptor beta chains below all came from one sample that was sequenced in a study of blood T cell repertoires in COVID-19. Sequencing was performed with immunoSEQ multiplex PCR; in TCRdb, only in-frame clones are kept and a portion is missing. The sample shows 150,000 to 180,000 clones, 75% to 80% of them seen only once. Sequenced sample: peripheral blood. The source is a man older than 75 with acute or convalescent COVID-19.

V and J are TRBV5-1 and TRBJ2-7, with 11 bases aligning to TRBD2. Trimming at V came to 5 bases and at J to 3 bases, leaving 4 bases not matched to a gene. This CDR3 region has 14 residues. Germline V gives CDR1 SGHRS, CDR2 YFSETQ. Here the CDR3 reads CASSFTSGSYEQYF. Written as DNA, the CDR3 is TGCGCCAGCAGTTTTACTAGCGGGAGCTACGAGCAGTACTTC.

The CDR3 nucleotides are TGTGCCAGCAGCTTCCAGGGAAGGGGCAGCACAGATACGCAGTATTTT. It codes for CASSFQGRGSTDTQYF. The rearrangement joins TRBV11-2 to TRBJ2-3; perhaps TRBD1 as D (5 bases). The CDR3 is 16 residues long. The V and J ends lost 3 bases and 0 bases respectively, with 13 bases between them. Germline lookup yields CDR1 SGHAT and CDR2 FQNNGV. The whole variable domain, remainder taken from reference TRBV11-2 and TRBJ2-3, is EAGVAQSPRYKIIEKRQSVAFWCNPISGHATLYWYQQILGQGPKLLIQFQNNGVVDDSQLPKDRFSAERLKGVDSTLKIQPAKLEDSAVYLCASSFQGRGSTDTQYFGPGTRLTVL.

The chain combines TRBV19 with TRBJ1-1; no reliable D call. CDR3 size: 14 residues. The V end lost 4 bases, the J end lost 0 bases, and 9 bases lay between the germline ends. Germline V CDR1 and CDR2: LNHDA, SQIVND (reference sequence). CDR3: CASSTPRMNTEAFF. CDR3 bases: TGTGCCAGTAGTACCCCTAGGATGAACACTGAAGCTTTCTTT.

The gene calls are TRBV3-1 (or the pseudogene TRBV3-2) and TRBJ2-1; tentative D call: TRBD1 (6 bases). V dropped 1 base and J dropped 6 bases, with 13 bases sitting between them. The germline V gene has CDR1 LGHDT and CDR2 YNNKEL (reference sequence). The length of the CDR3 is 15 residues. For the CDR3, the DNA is TGTGCCAGCAGCCAAGGACGGCCAGGGGCCAATGAGCAGTTCTTC. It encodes CASSQGRPGANEQFF.

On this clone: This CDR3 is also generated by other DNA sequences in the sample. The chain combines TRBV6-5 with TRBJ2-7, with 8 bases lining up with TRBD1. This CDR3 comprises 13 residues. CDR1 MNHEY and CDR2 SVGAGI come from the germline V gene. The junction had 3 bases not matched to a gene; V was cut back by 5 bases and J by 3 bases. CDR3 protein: CASSRDRNYEQYV. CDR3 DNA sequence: TGTGCCAGCAGTCGGGACAGGAACTACGAGCAGTACGTC.

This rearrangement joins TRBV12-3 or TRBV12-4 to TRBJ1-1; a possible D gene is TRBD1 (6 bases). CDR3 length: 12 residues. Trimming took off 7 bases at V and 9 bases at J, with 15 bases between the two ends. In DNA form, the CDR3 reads TGTGCCAGCAACATAAGGGGGACACAAGCTTTCTTT. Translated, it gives CASNIRGTQAFF.

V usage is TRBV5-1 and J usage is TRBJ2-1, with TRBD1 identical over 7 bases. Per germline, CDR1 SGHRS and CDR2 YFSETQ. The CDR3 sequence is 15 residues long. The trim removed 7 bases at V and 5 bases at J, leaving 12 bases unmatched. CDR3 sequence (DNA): TGCGCCAGCCGGGAACGAGACAGGGATCACAATGAGCAGTTCTTC. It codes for CASRERDRDHNEQFF.

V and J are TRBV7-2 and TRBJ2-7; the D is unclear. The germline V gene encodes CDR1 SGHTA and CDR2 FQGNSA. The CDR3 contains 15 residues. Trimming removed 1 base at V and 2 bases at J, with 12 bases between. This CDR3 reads CASSLDYLLAYEQYF. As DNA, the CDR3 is TGTGCCAGCAGCTTAGACTACCTACTTGCCTACGAGCAGTACTTC.

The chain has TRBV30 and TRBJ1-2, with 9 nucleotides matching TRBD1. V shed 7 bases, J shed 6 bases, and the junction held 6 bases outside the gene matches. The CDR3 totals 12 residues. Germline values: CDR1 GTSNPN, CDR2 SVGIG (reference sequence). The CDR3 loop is CAYFRDRDGYTF. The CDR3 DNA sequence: TGTGCCTACTTTAGGGACAGGGATGGCTACACCTTC.

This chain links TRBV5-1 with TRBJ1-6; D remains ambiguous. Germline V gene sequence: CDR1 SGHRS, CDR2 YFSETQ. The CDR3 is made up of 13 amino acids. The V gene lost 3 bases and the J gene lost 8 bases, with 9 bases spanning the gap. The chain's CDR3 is CASSSQGDSPLHF. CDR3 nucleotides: TGCGCCAGCAGCTCACAAGGAGATTCACCCCTCCACTTT. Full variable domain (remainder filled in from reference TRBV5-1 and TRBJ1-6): KAGVTQTPRYLIKTRGQQVTLSCSPISGHRSVSWYQQTPGQGLQFLFEYFSETQRNKGNFPGRFSGRQFSNSRSEMNVSTLELGDSALYLCASSSQGDSPLHFGNGTRLTVT.

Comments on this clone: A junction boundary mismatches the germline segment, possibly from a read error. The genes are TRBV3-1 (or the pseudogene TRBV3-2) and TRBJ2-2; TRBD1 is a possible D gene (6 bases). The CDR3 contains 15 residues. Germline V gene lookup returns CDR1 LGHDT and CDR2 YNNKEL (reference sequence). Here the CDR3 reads CASSQGYWDTGELFF. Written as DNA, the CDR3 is TGTGCCAGCAGCCAAGGGTATTGGGACACCGGGGAGCTATTTTTT.

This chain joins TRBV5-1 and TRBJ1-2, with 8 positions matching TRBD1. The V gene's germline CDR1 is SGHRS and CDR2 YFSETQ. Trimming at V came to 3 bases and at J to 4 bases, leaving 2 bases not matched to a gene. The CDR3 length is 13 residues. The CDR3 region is CASSWTGSYGYTF. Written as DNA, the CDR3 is TGCGCCAGCAGCTGGACAGGGTCCTATGGCTACACCTTC. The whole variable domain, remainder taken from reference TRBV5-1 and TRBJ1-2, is KAGVTQTPRYLIKTRGQQVTLSCSPISGHRSVSWYQQTPGQGLQFLFEYFSETQRNKGNFPGRFSGRQFSNSRSEMNVSTLELGDSALYLCASSWTGSYGYTFGSGTRLTVV.

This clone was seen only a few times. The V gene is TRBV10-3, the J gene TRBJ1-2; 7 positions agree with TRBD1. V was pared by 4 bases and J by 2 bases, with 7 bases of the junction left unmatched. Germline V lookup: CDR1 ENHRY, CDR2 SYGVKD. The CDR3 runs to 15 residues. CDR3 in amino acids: CAISGQGQINYGYTF. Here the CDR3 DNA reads TGTGCCATCAGTGGCCAGGGACAGATAAACTATGGCTACACCTTC.

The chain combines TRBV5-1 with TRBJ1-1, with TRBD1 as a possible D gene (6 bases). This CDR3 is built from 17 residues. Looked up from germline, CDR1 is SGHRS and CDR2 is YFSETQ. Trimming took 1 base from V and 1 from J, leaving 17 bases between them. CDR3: CASSLFPTGTTNTEAFF. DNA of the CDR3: TGCGCCAGCAGCTTGTTCCCGACCGGGACAACGAACACTGAAGCTTTCTTT.

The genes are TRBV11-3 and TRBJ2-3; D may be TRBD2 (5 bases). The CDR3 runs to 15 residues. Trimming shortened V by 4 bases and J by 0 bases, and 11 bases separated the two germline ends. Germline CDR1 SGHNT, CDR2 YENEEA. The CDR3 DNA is TGTGCCAGCAGCTCAGGACTGGGGAGCACAGATACGCAGTATTTT. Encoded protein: CASSSGLGSTDTQYF.

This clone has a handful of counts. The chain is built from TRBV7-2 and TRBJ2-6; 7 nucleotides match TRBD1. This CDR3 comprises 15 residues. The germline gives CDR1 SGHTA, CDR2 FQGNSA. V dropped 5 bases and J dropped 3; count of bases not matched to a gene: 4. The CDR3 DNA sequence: TGTGCCAGCAGCCTTCGGACAGGTGGGGCCAACGTCCTGACTTTC. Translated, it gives CASSLRTGGANVLTF.